This passage covers 31 T cell receptor beta chains from one sample sequenced in a study of blood T cell repertoires in COVID-19. Data came from immunoSEQ multiplex PCR; TCRdb stores just in-frame clones and leaves some out. This sample has about 480,000 clones, with roughly 89% found just once. The sequencing input was peripheral blood. The receptors stem from a young man with COVID-19, enrolled during active disease.

J is TRBJ2-1 and V is TRBV29-1, with 8 bases fitting TRBD2. CDR1 is SQVTM, CDR2 ANQGSEA, per germline. V lost 3 bases to trimming and J lost 6 bases; unmatched junction nucleotides: 4. The CDR3 has 13 residues. The CDR3 DNA follows: TGCAGCGTTGACGGGAGGGCCGGCAATGAGCAGTTCTTC. This codes for CSVDGRAGNEQFF.

The chain links TRBV30 to TRBJ2-7, with 9 bases matching TRBD2. The CDR3 contains 15 residues. Germline V CDR1 and CDR2: GTSNPN, SVGIG (reference sequence). After removal of 3 bases from V and 4 bases from J, the junction contained 10 bases not matched to a gene. The CDR3 is CAWSTTSGARYEQYF. In DNA form, the CDR3 reads TGTGCCTGGAGCACGACTAGCGGAGCGAGATACGAGCAGTACTTC.

The chain links TRBV5-6 to TRBJ1-5; TRBD1 matches 7 bases. CDR3 size: 15 residues. Germline V gene sequence: CDR1 SGHDT, CDR2 YYEEEE. Trimming took 4 bases from V and 4 from J; bases not matched to a gene: 8. The DNA for the CDR3 is TGTGCCAGCAGCCTGACAGGGTTCGTAAATCAGCCCCAGCATTTT. It encodes CASSLTGFVNQPQHF.

The CDR3 nucleotides read TGTGCCAGTAGTAATTACCTAGCGGGTTCCGAGCAGTACTTC. Amino acid sequence: CASSNYLAGSEQYF. This sequence joins TRBV19 and TRBJ2-7; 8 nucleotides agree with TRBD2. J gave up 6 bases and V 4 bases, and 8 bases lay outside the gene matches. The CDR3 has 14 amino acids. Germline CDR1 is LNHDA and CDR2 is SQIVND (reference sequence).

The chain joins TRBV5-4 to TRBJ2-3, with TRBD2 matching over 7 bases. Unmatched junction bases numbered 11, after V lost 6 bases and J lost 4 bases. The germline gives CDR1 SGHNT, CDR2 YYREEE (reference sequence). The CDR3 has 15 residues. CDR3 sequence reads: CASTQGGRGADTQYF. The CDR3, as DNA: TGTGCCAGCACCCAAGGTGGGAGGGGAGCAGATACGCAGTATTTT. Together with reference TRBV5-4 and TRBJ2-3, the CDR3 gives the full variable domain: ETGVTQSPTHLIKTRGQQVTLRCSSQSGHNTVSWYQQALGQGPQFIFQYYREEENGRGNFPPRFSGLQFPNYSSELNVNALELDDSALYLCASTQGGRGADTQYFGPGTRLTVL.

The chain is built from TRBV24-1 and TRBJ1-2; 9 positions agree with TRBD1. The trim removed 4 bases at V and 7 bases at J, leaving 6 bases unmatched. Germline V gene lookup returns CDR1 KGHDR and CDR2 SFDVKD. The CDR3 has 14 residues. CDR3 bases: TGTGCCACCAGTGACCCGGGACAGGGAAGTGGCTACACCTTC. Translation: CATSDPGQGSGYTF.

The genes are TRBV5-4 and TRBJ2-7; the D is unclear. V lost 4 bases to trimming and J lost 5 bases, with 10 bases between them. Germline CDR1 is SGHNT and CDR2 is YYREEE (reference sequence). The CDR3 has 12 residues. CDR3 nucleotide sequence: TGTGCCAGCAGCCGTCCTGCAGACGAGCAGTACTTC. This gives the protein CASSRPADEQYF.

CDR3 loop: CASRPQGDGANVLTF. CDR3 nucleotide sequence: TGTGCCAGCAGGCCCCAGGGGGACGGGGCCAACGTCCTGACTTTC. J is TRBJ2-6 and V is TRBV6-4, with TRBD1 matching over 7 bases. The CDR3 totals 15 residues. CDR1 and CDR2 from the germline V gene are MRHNA and SNTAGT. With 6 bases clipped from V and 4 bases from J, the junction kept 6 bases outside the gene matches.

The chain joins TRBV6-2 or TRBV6-3 to TRBJ2-1; 7 bases align to TRBD1. The germline CDR1 and CDR2 sequences are MNHEY and SVGEGT. The CDR3 consists of 13 residues. J was trimmed by 8 bases and V by 6 bases; bases with no gene match: 7. CDR3 DNA sequence: TGTGCCAGCAGACCTTCGACAGGGTATGAGCAGTTCTTC. Its protein is CASRPSTGYEQFF.

With regard to this clone: At the DNA level, this CDR3 is encoded by other sequences in the same sample as well. This CDR3 is CASSADRGYGYTF. The CDR3 nucleotides are TGTGCCAGCAGTGCCGACAGGGGATATGGCTACACCTTC. This chain uses TRBV2 with TRBJ1-2, with TRBD1 identical over 8 bases. V gave up 4 bases and J gave up 5 bases; unmatched junction bases: 3. Germline V lookup: CDR1 SNHLY, CDR2 FYNNEI. CDR3 length: 13 amino acids.

The chain uses TRBV7-2 and TRBJ2-2, with D possibly matching TRBD1 (5 bases). Germline-derived CDR1 and CDR2 are SGHTA and FQGNSA. V was pared by 0 bases and J by 5 bases, with 10 bases between. The CDR3 has 15 residues. CDR3 nucleotide sequence: TGTGCCAGCAGCTTAGCACCTTCAGGGACCGGGGAGCTGTTTTTT. Translating gives CASSLAPSGTGELFF.

The chain uses TRBV18 and TRBJ2-3, with 9 bases identical to TRBD1. The V gene's germline CDR1 is KGHSH and CDR2 LQKENI. V dropped 2 bases and J dropped 3; count of bases not matched to a gene: 6. CDR3 size: 16 residues. In DNA form, the CDR3 reads TGTGCCAGCTCACCAGCCACAGGGGGCGAAACAGATACGCAGTATTTT. This gives the protein CASSPATGGETDTQYF.

The rearrangement joins TRBV7-8 to TRBJ2-5; 7 nucleotides agree with TRBD2. Germline V gives CDR1 SGHVS, CDR2 FQNEAQ. Trimming at V came to 7 bases and at J to 5 bases, leaving 13 bases not matched to a gene. The length of the CDR3 is 15 residues. This CDR3 reads CASTTGGSWSETQYF. The CDR3 coding sequence is TGTGCCAGCACGACGGGGGGAAGTTGGTCTGAGACCCAGTACTTC.

The J gene is TRBJ2-7, the V gene TRBV27; 8 bases are a match to TRBD1. The CDR3 length is 12 residues. With V trimmed by 5 bases and J by 6 bases, 3 bases remained unmatched. Germline loops: CDR1 MNHEY, CDR2 SMNVEV (reference sequence). CDR3 amino acids: CASSHGTGEQYF. CDR3 nucleotide sequence: TGTGCCAGCAGTCACGGGACAGGCGAGCAGTACTTC.

Here the CDR3 reads CASSLGGNVAEAFF. CDR3 nucleotide sequence: TGTGCCAGCAGCTTGGGGGGTAACGTCGCTGAAGCTTTCTTT. The V call is TRBV11-3, the J call TRBJ1-1, with D possibly TRBD1 on 5 matching bases. The CDR3 spans 14 residues. Trimming removed 3 bases from V and 6 bases from J, with 14 bases in between. The germline V gene has CDR1 SGHNT and CDR2 YENEEA.

The rearrangement links TRBV27 to TRBJ2-7; D remains ambiguous. V was trimmed by 6 bases and J by 3 bases, leaving 18 bases between them. Germline V gene sequence: CDR1 MNHEY, CDR2 SMNVEV (reference sequence). CDR3 length: 15 amino acids. Written as DNA, the CDR3 is TGTGCCAGCAGGCCCCGGTCTGGAGTAGGCTACGAGCAGTACTTC. Protein: CASRPRSGVGYEQYF.

This chain links TRBV6-5 with TRBJ2-2, with no clear D. The V and J ends lost 4 bases and 4 bases respectively, with 10 bases between them. The CDR3 sequence is 14 residues long. Germline V gene data show CDR1 as MNHEY and CDR2 as SVGAGI. CDR3 nucleotide sequence: TGTGCCAGCAGTTTACGGGTTCTCACCGGGGAGCTGTTTTTT. Translating it yields CASSLRVLTGELFF.

The V call is TRBV15, the J call TRBJ1-3, with TRBD1 as a possible D gene (5 bases). This CDR3 has 16 residues. The V and J ends lost 4 bases and 2 bases respectively, with 15 bases between them. CDR1 and CDR2 (germline): LNHNV, YYDKDF (reference sequence). CDR3 sequence: CATSMGYAGTGNTIYF. In DNA, the CDR3 is TGTGCCACCAGCATGGGTTATGCAGGGACTGGAAACACCATATATTTT. Combining the CDR3 with reference TRBV15 and TRBJ1-3 gives the whole variable domain DAMVIQNPRYQVTQFGKPVTLSCSQTLNHNVMYWYQQKSSQAPKLLFHYYDKDFNNEADTPDNFQSRRPNTSFCFLDIRSPGLGDTAMYLCATSMGYAGTGNTIYFGEGSWLTVV.

V and J are TRBV6-1 and TRBJ1-2; 11 nucleotides align to TRBD1. Germline CDR1 and CDR2: MNHNS and SASEGT. V shed 2 bases, J shed 7 bases, and the junction held 6 bases outside the gene matches. The CDR3 contains 15 residues. For the CDR3, the DNA is TGTGCCAGCAGTGAACCCCGGACAGGGGGCGGTGGCTACACCTTC. It yields the protein CASSEPRTGGGGYTF.

This clone was seen only a few times. This rearrangement joins TRBV7-9 to TRBJ2-1; 14 bases are a match to TRBD2. The CDR3 is 15 amino acids. Per the germline V gene, CDR1 is SEHNR and CDR2 is FQNEAQ (reference sequence). Trimming removed 5 bases from V and 8 bases from J; junction bases left unmatched: 5. The CDR3 reads CASSAGTSGRDEQFF. As DNA, the CDR3 is TGTGCCAGCAGCGCAGGGACTAGCGGGAGAGATGAGCAGTTCTTC.

The chain is built from TRBV24-1 and TRBJ2-3; TRBD2 matches at 10 bases. In germline, CDR1 is KGHDR, CDR2 SFDVKD. The CDR3 totals 15 residues. The junction had 4 bases not matched to a gene; V was cut back by 7 bases and J by 1 base. The CDR3 loop reads CATRAGTSGTDTQYF. The CDR3 DNA follows: TGTGCCACCAGAGCCGGGACTAGCGGCACAGATACGCAGTATTTT.

The rearrangement links TRBV12-3 or TRBV12-4 to TRBJ1-1; D is ambiguous. V shed 6 bases and J shed 10 bases, with 9 bases lying between them. This CDR3 is built from 10 residues. CDR3 residues: CASRESSAFF. The DNA of the CDR3 is TGTGCCAGCAGAGAGAGTTCAGCTTTCTTT.

V is TRBV19 and J is TRBJ1-2, with TRBD1 identical over 7 bases. Losses at the gene ends were 6 bases for V and 6 bases for J; bases not matched to a gene: 10. The CDR3 is made up of 14 amino acids. The germline V gene has CDR1 LNHDA and CDR2 SQIVND (reference sequence). CDR3 region: CASRSSPGGHGYTF. The CDR3 coding sequence is TGTGCCAGTAGGAGTTCTCCAGGGGGGCATGGCTACACCTTC. Full variable domain (outside the CDR3, taken from reference TRBV19 and TRBJ1-2): DGGITQSPKYLFRKEGQNVTLSCEQNLNHDAMYWYRQDPGQGLRLIYYSQIVNDFQKGDIAEGYSVSREKKESFPLTVTSAQKNPTAFYLCASRSSPGGHGYTFGSGTRLTVV.

This clone was picked up one time. The J gene is TRBJ2-1, the V gene TRBV5-1, with D tentatively TRBD1 (5 bases). Trimming removed 4 bases from V and 9 bases from J, with 20 bases in between. CDR3 length: 15 amino acids. In germline, CDR1 is SGHRS, CDR2 YFSETQ. CDR3 in amino acids: CASSIQGPHDGEQFF. The CDR3 DNA follows: TGCGCCAGCAGCATTCAGGGTCCCCACGATGGTGAGCAGTTCTTC.

In this sample, this clone turned up a few times. The V and J genes are TRBV3-1 (or the pseudogene TRBV3-2) and TRBJ2-5; a possible D gene is TRBD1 (6 bases). V gave up 3 bases and J gave up 2 bases, with 13 bases separating them. In germline, CDR1 is LGHDT, CDR2 YNNKEL (reference sequence). The CDR3 covers 15 residues. The CDR3 protein is CASSHSDSAQETQYF. CDR3 sequence (DNA): TGTGCCAGCAGCCACTCGGACAGCGCACAAGAGACCCAGTACTTC.

The chain employs TRBV12-5 and TRBJ2-1; D gene uncertain. The germline V gene encodes CDR1 LGHNT and CDR2 FRNRAP. The V end lost 6 bases, the J end lost 0 bases, and 6 bases lay between the germline ends. The CDR3 covers 13 residues. Written as DNA, the CDR3 is TGTGCTAGTGGCCGCGACTCCTACAATGAGCAGTTCTTC. Amino acids: CASGRDSYNEQFF.

The J gene is TRBJ1-2, the V gene TRBV7-9; 10 positions match TRBD1. Germline-derived CDR1 and CDR2 are SEHNR and FQNEAQ (reference sequence). After removal of 5 bases from V and 4 bases from J, the junction contained 4 bases not matched to a gene. The CDR3 has 14 residues. The CDR3 DNA is TGTGCCAGCAGCGACAGGGGGCAGCTCTATGGCTACACCTTC. Translation gives CASSDRGQLYGYTF.

The V gene is TRBV5-8, the J gene TRBJ2-1, with 7 bases that match TRBD2. This CDR3 is built from 14 residues. Germline values: CDR1 SGHTS, CDR2 YDEGEE. The V segment lost 4 bases and the J segment 3 bases; nucleotides outside the gene matches: 4. The CDR3 DNA sequence: TGTGCCAGCAGCCGGGGGGACTACTACAATGAGCAGTTCTTC. It yields the protein CASSRGDYYNEQFF.

V and J are TRBV18 and TRBJ2-7; D remains unclear. The length of the CDR3 is 16 residues. The V gene lost 3 bases and the J gene lost 0 bases, with 15 bases spanning the gap. Germline CDR1 and CDR2: KGHSH and LQKENI. The CDR3 DNA follows: TGTGCCAGCTCACCGCGGTCACGGCAGTCCTCCTACGAGCAGTACTTC. Translation: CASSPRSRQSSYEQYF.

The chain has TRBV11-2 and TRBJ2-1, with a possible D match to TRBD2 (6 bases). This CDR3 is 16 amino acids long. V lost 0 bases and J 3 bases, leaving 12 bases between the germline ends. Looked up from germline, CDR1 is SGHAT and CDR2 is FQNNGV. The CDR3 nucleotides read TGTGCCAGCAGCTTAGACCCCCCGGGACTCTACAATGAGCAGTTCTTC. Protein: CASSLDPPGLYNEQFF.

The genes are TRBV2 and TRBJ1-2; TRBD1 aligns across 9 bases. CDR1 and CDR2 (germline): SNHLY, FYNNEI. This CDR3 has 14 residues. V was pared by 6 bases and J by 8 bases, with 10 bases of the junction left unmatched. This chain's CDR3 is CASSRSDRGAGYTF. The CDR3 nucleotides are TGTGCCAGCAGCCGCTCGGACAGGGGTGCGGGCTACACCTTC.